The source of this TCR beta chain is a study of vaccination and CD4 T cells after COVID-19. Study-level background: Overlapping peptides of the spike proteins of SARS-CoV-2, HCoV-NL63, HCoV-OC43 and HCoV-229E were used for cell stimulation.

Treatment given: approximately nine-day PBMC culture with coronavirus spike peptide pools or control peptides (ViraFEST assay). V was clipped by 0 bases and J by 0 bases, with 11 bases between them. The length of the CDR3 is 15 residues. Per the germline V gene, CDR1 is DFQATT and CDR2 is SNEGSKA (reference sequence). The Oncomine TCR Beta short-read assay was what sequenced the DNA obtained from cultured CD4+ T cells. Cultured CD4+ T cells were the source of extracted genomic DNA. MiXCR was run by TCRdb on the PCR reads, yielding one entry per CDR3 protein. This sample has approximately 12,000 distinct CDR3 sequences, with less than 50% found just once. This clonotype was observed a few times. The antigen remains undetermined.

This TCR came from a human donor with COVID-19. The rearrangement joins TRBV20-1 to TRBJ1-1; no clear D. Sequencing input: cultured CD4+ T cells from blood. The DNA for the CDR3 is TGCAGTGCTAGAGATCTTGGCAGAATGAACACTGAAGCTTTCTTT. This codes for CSARDLGRMNTEAFF.